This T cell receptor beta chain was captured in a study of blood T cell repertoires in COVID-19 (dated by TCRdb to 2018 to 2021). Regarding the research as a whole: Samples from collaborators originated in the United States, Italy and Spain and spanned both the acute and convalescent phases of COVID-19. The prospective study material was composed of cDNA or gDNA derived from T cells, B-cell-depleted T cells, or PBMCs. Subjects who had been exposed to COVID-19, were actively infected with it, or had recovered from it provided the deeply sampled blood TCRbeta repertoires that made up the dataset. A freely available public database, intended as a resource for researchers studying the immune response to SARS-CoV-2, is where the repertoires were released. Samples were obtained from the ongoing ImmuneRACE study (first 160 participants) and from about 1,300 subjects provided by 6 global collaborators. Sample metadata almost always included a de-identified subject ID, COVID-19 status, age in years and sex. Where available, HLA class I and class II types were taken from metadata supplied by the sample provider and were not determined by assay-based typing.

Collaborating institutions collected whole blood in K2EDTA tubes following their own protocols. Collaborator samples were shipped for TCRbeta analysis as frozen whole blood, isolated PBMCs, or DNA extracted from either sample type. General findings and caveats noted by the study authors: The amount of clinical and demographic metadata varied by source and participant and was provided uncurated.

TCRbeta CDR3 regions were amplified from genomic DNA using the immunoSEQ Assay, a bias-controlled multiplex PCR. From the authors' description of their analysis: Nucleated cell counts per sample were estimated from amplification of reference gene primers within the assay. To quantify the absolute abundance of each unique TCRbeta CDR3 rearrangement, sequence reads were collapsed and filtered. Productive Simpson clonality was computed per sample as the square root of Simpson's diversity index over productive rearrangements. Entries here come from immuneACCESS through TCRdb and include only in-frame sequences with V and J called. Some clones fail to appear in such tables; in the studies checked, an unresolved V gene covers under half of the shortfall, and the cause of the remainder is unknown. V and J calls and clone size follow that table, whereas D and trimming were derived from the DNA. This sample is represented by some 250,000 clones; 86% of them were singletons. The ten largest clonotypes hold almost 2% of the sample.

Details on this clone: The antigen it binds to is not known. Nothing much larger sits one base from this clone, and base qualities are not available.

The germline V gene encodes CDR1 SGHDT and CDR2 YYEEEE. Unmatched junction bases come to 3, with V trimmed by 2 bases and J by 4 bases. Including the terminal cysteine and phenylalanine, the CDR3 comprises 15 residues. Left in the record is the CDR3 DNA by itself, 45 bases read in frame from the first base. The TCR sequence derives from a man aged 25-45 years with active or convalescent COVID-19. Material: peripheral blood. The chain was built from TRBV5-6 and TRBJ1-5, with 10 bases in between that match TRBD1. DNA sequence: TGTGCCAGCAGCTTCGGGACAGGGGCAAATCAGCCCCAGCATTTT. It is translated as CASSFGTGANQPQHF.